This entry is about one TCR beta chain. The data are from a study of blood T cell repertoires in COVID-19. Participant-given clinical history determined each cohort assignment. Germline loops: CDR1 LGHNA, CDR2 YSLEER. After removal of 0 bases from V and 4 bases from J, the junction contained 13 bases not matched to a gene. The CDR3 runs 18 residues. In the original analysis: For nucleated cells, counts were estimated from reference gene primer amplification. Libraries were prepared by immunoSEQ multiplex PCR; TCRdb keeps only in-frame clonotypes and omits some of them. V, J and clone size are taken as reported in that table, and D and trimming were inferred from the DNA itself. The sample records about 430,000 clones, about 88% being singletons.

The rearrangement joins TRBV4-3 to TRBJ2-3; the match to TRBD2 covers 7 bases. The sample taken for sequencing was PBMCs or T cells enriched from blood (not recorded which). This receptor was obtained from a woman aged 18-29 years who had been exposed to COVID-19. As DNA, the CDR3 is TGCGCCAGCAGCCAAGATCCCTGGCTGGGGGGGACGGCAGATACGCAGTATTTT. Encoded protein: CASSQDPWLGGTADTQYF.